This T cell receptor beta chain was captured by sequencing in a study of cytomegalovirus exposure and HLA in healthy donors. The PCR employed 60 Vbeta primers together with 13 Jbeta primers. TCRdb keeps only in-frame clones here, not all; method: immunoSEQ multiplex PCR. The sample has fewer than 120,000 clones, over 65% seen once. Germline CDR1 and CDR2: MNHEY and SVGAGI. Trimming removed 0 bases at V and 2 bases at J, with 11 bases between. CDR3 length equals 15 residues. The receptor comes from a man between 25 and 39 years old in good health and CMV-seropositive. The rearrangement uses TRBV6-5 and TRBJ2-7, with D perhaps matching TRBD2 (6 bases). Sequenced material: PBMCs. The CDR3 is CASSYSASVPYEQYF. The DNA for the CDR3 is TGTGCCAGCAGTTACTCGGCTAGCGTACCCTACGAGCAGTACTTC.